This TCR beta chain was documented in a study of T cell repertoires in cytomegalovirus infection. Study overall: Indications came from public TCR beta signatures; they pointed to CMV infection and to a matching HLA type.

This clonotype was observed at least ten times. One entry per CDR3 protein results from TCRdb running MiXCR on the reads. Here the sample spans about 200,000 distinct CDR3 sequences, approximately 9.6% being singletons. V lost 3 bases and J lost 6; bases outside the gene matches: 12. The CDR3 has 18 amino acids. Germline values: CDR1 SGHTA, CDR2 FQGNSA. The sequence was collected from a human donor in good health (CMV status not recorded). Some clones in this sample may be carry-over from other donors' samples. The specimen was PBMCs. V and J are TRBV7-2 and TRBJ2-7; the match to TRBD2 covers 15 bases. CDR3 loop: CASSFYPRGLAGGGEQYF. DNA for the CDR3: TGTGCCAGCAGCTTCTATCCCAGGGGACTAGCGGGAGGTGGCGAGCAGTACTTC.